Listed here are 13 T cell receptor beta chains from one sample, sequenced in a study of spatial heterogeneity in lung cancer. From the 5' RACE reads, TCRdb called clonotypes with MiXCR, one entry per CDR3 protein. Among about 120,000 distinct CDR3 sequences listed, 12% were seen once. The time point denotes: blood at routine non-recurrence follow-up after resection. Whole RNA from tumor, nontumor lung or frozen PBMC was sequenced unsorted. Sequenced here: PBMCs, sampled at follow-up. The receptors derive from a male donor with early-stage non-small cell lung cancer.

This clonotype has just a few counts. V is TRBV7-3 and J is TRBJ2-3, with 11 bases aligning to TRBD2. The junction had 8 bases not matched to a gene; V was cut back by 4 bases and J by 2 bases. The CDR3 has 17 residues. The germline gives CDR1 SGHTA, CDR2 FQGTGA. The CDR3 region is CASSSPTSGETTDTQYF. CDR3 nucleotides: TGTGCCAGCAGCTCGCCGACTAGCGGGGAGACCACAGATACGCAGTATTTT.

The rearrangement joins TRBV6-2 or TRBV6-3 to TRBJ1-1; D is ambiguous. The CDR3 consists of 15 residues. The germline V gene encodes CDR1 MNHEY and CDR2 SVGEGT. V lost 4 bases and J lost 1, with 13 bases in between. Here the CDR3 DNA reads TGTGCCAGCAGTTCCATCAATTTCGGGAACACTGAAGCTTTCTTT. Translating it yields CASSSINFGNTEAFF.

The V call is TRBV19, the J call TRBJ2-3; TRBD2 matches at 10 bases. V lost 4 bases, J lost 1 base, and 5 bases stayed unmatched. CDR1 and CDR2 from the germline V gene are LNHDA and SQIVND (reference sequence). The CDR3 is made up of 16 amino acids. The CDR3 reads CASSTTGTSGTDTQYF. The CDR3 nucleotides read TGTGCCAGTAGTACCACCGGGACTAGCGGCACAGATACGCAGTATTTT.

This clonotype was seen more than once but under ten times. The V gene is TRBV20-1, the J gene TRBJ2-7; 9 nucleotides line up with TRBD1. This CDR3 contains 13 residues. Germline V gene lookup returns CDR1 DFQATT and CDR2 SNEGSKA (reference sequence). The junction had 1 base not matched to a gene; V was cut back by 1 base and J by 3 bases. The CDR3 region is CSARGDRVYEQYF. The CDR3 DNA follows: TGCAGTGCTAGAGGGGACAGGGTCTACGAGCAGTACTTC.

This clonotype was found a few times. This chain links TRBV7-2 with TRBJ2-5; no reliable D call. In germline, CDR1 is SGHTA, CDR2 FQGNSA. The CDR3 sequence is 13 residues long. Deletions cut 1 base from V and 4 bases from J, with 7 bases between. CDR3 sequence (DNA): TGTGCCAGCAGCTTAGGTTGGAGAGAGACCCAGTACTTC. Its protein product is CASSLGWRETQYF.

This clonotype was counted at least ten times. This sequence joins TRBV4-1 and TRBJ2-7; no clear D. There are 11 residues in the CDR3. Germline CDR1 is MGHRA and CDR2 is YSYEKL. The V end was cut by 5 bases, the J end by 9 bases, with 11 bases between. The DNA for the CDR3 is TGCGCCAGCAGCTCCGAGGTGGGGCAGTACTTC. It is translated as CASSSEVGQYF.

This clonotype has a handful of counts. The J gene is TRBJ2-7, the V gene TRBV29-1, with 9 positions matching TRBD1. V lost 3 bases and J lost 6; bases outside the gene matches: 3. This CDR3 is built from 12 residues. Germline CDR1 is SQVTM and CDR2 is ANQGSEA. CDR3 DNA: TGCAGCGTTGAGGGACAGGGCCGCGAGCAGTACTTC. Translating gives CSVEGQGREQYF.

The chain has TRBV5-1 and TRBJ1-1; D is uncertain. CDR1 is SGHRS, CDR2 YFSETQ, per germline. V gave up 5 bases and J gave up 3 bases, with 5 bases separating them. There are 11 residues in the CDR3. For the CDR3, the DNA is TGCGCCAGCAGTGGGGACACTGAAGCTTTCTTT. Its translation is CASSGDTEAFF. Full variable domain (missing parts from reference TRBV5-1 and TRBJ1-1): KAGVTQTPRYLIKTRGQQVTLSCSPISGHRSVSWYQQTPGQGLQFLFEYFSETQRNKGNFPGRFSGRQFSNSRSEMNVSTLELGDSALYLCASSGDTEAFFGQGTRLTVV.

This clonotype was seen more than once but under ten times. The chain has TRBV15 and TRBJ2-2; no clear D gene. Germline values: CDR1 LNHNV, CDR2 YYDKDF (reference sequence). CDR3 size: 16 residues. Between the trimmed V and J ends, which lost 1 base and 1 base, there was a span of 10 bases. The CDR3 is CATSRGSRLNTGELFF. The CDR3 DNA reads as TGTGCCACCAGCAGAGGATCCAGACTGAACACCGGGGAGCTGTTTTTT.

CDR3 protein: CASSPDRALNEQYF. The DNA for the CDR3 is TGTGCCAGCTCACCCGACAGGGCCTTGAACGAGCAGTACTTC. V and J are TRBV18 and TRBJ2-7, with 7 bases lining up with TRBD1. J was trimmed by 5 bases and V by 3 bases; bases with no gene match: 7. From germline, CDR1 is KGHSH and CDR2 LQKENI. The CDR3 extends over 14 amino acids.

This clonotype was recorded a few times. The rearrangement links TRBV7-8 to TRBJ1-1; D call uncertain. This CDR3 comprises 15 residues. V shed 4 bases and J shed 3 bases, with 15 bases lying between them. Germline CDR1 and CDR2: SGHVS and FQNEAQ. This chain's CDR3 is CASSSRMSRYTEAFF. For the CDR3, the DNA is TGTGCCAGCAGCTCAAGAATGTCCAGGTACACTGAAGCTTTCTTT.

The chain has TRBV10-3 and TRBJ1-1; 7 bases match TRBD1. Germline values: CDR1 ENHRY, CDR2 SYGVKD. The CDR3 has 14 residues. The V and J ends lost 4 bases and 4 bases, in that order; junction bases with no gene match: 6. CDR3 DNA: TGTGCCATCAGTGGAAAACAGGGGTCCACTGAAGCTTTCTTT. Translation gives CAISGKQGSTEAFF.

This clonotype was counted only a few times. The genes are TRBV7-9 and TRBJ2-5; D unresolved. The CDR3 loop spans 14 amino acids. V lost 5 bases and J lost 3, with 13 bases in between. The V gene's germline CDR1 is SEHNR and CDR2 FQNEAQ (reference sequence). The DNA for the CDR3 is TGTGCCAGCAGCCCTGGACGTGGCGAAGAGACCCAGTACTTC. Its translation: CASSPGRGEETQYF. The full variable domain, its missing parts supplied by reference TRBV7-9 and TRBJ2-5, is DTGVSQNPRHKITKRGQNVTFRCDPISEHNRLYWYRQTLGQGPEFLTYFQNEAQLEKSRLLSDRFSAERPKGSFSTLEIQRTEQGDSAMYLCASSPGRGEETQYFGPGTRLLVL.